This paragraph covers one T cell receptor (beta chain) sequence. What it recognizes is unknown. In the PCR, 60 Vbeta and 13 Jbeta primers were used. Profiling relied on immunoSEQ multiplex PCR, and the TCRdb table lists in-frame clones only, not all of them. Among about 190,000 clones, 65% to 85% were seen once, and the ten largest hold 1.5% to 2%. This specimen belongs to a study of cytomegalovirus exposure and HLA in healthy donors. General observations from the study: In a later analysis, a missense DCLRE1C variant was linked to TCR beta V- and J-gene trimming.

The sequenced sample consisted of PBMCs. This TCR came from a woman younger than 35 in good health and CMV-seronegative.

The CDR3 is CASSLVSSHRGETQYF. The CDR3 nucleotides are TGTGCCAGCAGCTTAGTCTCGTCCCACCGGGGAGAGACCCAGTACTTC. This chain links TRBV7-6 with TRBJ2-5, with TRBD2 as a possible D gene (5 bases). V was pared by 1 base and J by 4 bases, with 16 bases between. This CDR3 contains 16 residues. Germline CDR1 and CDR2: SGHVS and FNYEAQ.